Listed below are T cell receptor beta chains from one sample, sequenced in a study of T cell responses to AZD1222 COVID-19 vaccine. Clones were read by immunoSEQ multiplex PCR, and TCRdb kept only the in-frame ones, dropping some. The data show more than 100,000 clones, roughly 90% seen once. The specimen comprised peripheral blood, sampled on day 0 of AZD1222 vaccination. These receptors all come from an adult in good health. Both conserved end residues are part of each CDR3. A D gene is named only where the DNA matches it firmly. Clone size appears in some rows only: once, few, many, or a class for an expanded clone.

j_call: TRBJ2-7
clone_size: NA
cdr3_length: 16
v_call: TRBV5-4
d_call: NA
cdr3_nt: TGTGCCAGCAAAGGGGACGGATCCTCCCCTGTGAGGGAGCAGTACTTC
cdr3_aa: CASKGDGSSPVREQYF

j_call: TRBJ1-2
clone_size: NA
cdr3_length: 15
v_call: TRBV2
d_call: NA
cdr3_nt: TGTGCCAGCAGTGAAGATGCCAGGCGGTTAGGTGGCTACACCTTC
cdr3_aa: CASSEDARRLGGYTF

j_call: TRBJ2-7
clone_size: NA
cdr3_length: 14
v_call: TRBV4-1
d_call: NA
cdr3_nt: TGCGCCAGCACCGGAGGACATAAACCCTACGAGCAGTACTTC
cdr3_aa: CASTGGHKPYEQYF

j_call: TRBJ2-7
clone_size: NA
cdr3_length: 12
v_call: TRBV6-5
d_call: NA
cdr3_nt: TGTGCCAGCAGTTACTGGGGATACGAGCAGTACTTC
cdr3_aa: CASSYWGYEQYF

j_call: TRBJ1-5
clone_size: NA
cdr3_length: 16
v_call: TRBV24-1
d_call: NA
cdr3_nt: TGTGCCACCAGTGATTTGTTAAACAGGGTCAATCAGCCCCAGCATTTT
cdr3_aa: CATSDLLNRVNQPQHF

j_call: TRBJ1-2
clone_size: NA
cdr3_length: 15
v_call: TRBV6-5
d_call: NA
cdr3_nt: TGTGCCAGCAGTTACGGTGTTAATAATAACTATGGCTACACCTTC
cdr3_aa: CASSYGVNNNYGYTF

j_call: TRBJ1-1
clone_size: NA
cdr3_length: 12
v_call: TRBV12-3/TRBV12-4
d_call: NA
cdr3_nt: TGTGCCAGCAGTTTAACGGGGACTGAAGCTTTCTTT
cdr3_aa: CASSLTGTEAFF

j_call: TRBJ1-2
clone_size: NA
cdr3_length: 12
v_call: TRBV14
d_call: NA
cdr3_nt: TGTGCCAGCAGCCATGGAGGGATAGACTACACCTTC
cdr3_aa: CASSHGGIDYTF

j_call: TRBJ1-6
clone_size: NA
cdr3_length: 15
v_call: TRBV6-2/TRBV6-3
d_call: NA
cdr3_nt: TGTGCCAGCAGTTACCCTGCCGACATTGGTTCACCCCTCCACTTT
cdr3_aa: CASSYPADIGSPLHF

j_call: TRBJ2-3
clone_size: NA
cdr3_length: 15
v_call: TRBV4-3
d_call: TRBD2
cdr3_nt: TGCGCCAGCAGCCAAGCGATGACGGGGGGAGATACGCAGTATTTT
cdr3_aa: CASSQAMTGGDTQYF

j_call: TRBJ1-3
clone_size: once
cdr3_length: 14
v_call: TRBV3-1/TRBV3-2
d_call: NA
cdr3_nt: TGTGCCAGCAGCCAAGGAGGGATCGGAAACACCATATATTTT
cdr3_aa: CASSQGGIGNTIYF

j_call: TRBJ2-2
clone_size: few
cdr3_length: 15
v_call: TRBV2
d_call: TRBD2
cdr3_nt: TGTGCCAGCAGTGCCGGGGAACTAGCGCCCGGGGAGCTGTTTTTT
cdr3_aa: CASSAGELAPGELFF

j_call: TRBJ2-7
clone_size: NA
cdr3_length: 14
v_call: TRBV11-3
d_call: TRBD2
cdr3_nt: TGTGCCAGCAGCTTAGTCGGGGACTATTACGAGCAGTACTTC
cdr3_aa: CASSLVGDYYEQYF

j_call: TRBJ2-4
clone_size: NA
cdr3_length: 12
v_call: TRBV2
d_call: NA
cdr3_nt: TGTGCCAGCAACGGACAGAAAAACATTCAGTACTTC
cdr3_aa: CASNGQKNIQYF

j_call: TRBJ1-3
clone_size: NA
cdr3_length: 18
v_call: TRBV4-1
d_call: TRBD1
cdr3_nt: TGCGCCAGCAGCTACATCACAGGGGTTCACGTCTCTGGAAACACCATATATTTT
cdr3_aa: CASSYITGVHVSGNTIYF

j_call: TRBJ2-5
clone_size: NA
cdr3_length: 15
v_call: TRBV5-1
d_call: NA
cdr3_nt: TGCGCCAGCAGCTCGGATGGAGGGGAATCTGGGACCCAGTACTTC
cdr3_aa: CASSSDGGESGTQYF

j_call: TRBJ2-3
clone_size: NA
cdr3_length: 16
v_call: TRBV19
d_call: TRBD2
cdr3_nt: TGTGCCAGTAGTATAGGATCGACTAGCGGGGGCTATACGCAGTATTTT
cdr3_aa: CASSIGSTSGGYTQYF